This entry lists 27 T cell receptor beta chains sequenced from one sample in a study of cytomegalovirus exposure and HLA in healthy donors. This PCR relied on a set of 60 Vbeta primers and 13 Jbeta primers. Repertoires were generated with immunoSEQ multiplex PCR, while TCRdb's copy carries only in-frame clones and drops some. This sample has about 76,000 clones; around 80% occur once, and the top ten carry roughly 2.5%. The sequenced sample consisted of PBMCs. The receptors stem from a man younger than 45 in good health and CMV-seronegative.

The chain uses TRBV6-1 and TRBJ2-4; possibly TRBD1 for D (5 bases). The germline V and J ends were trimmed by 2 bases and 0 bases, with 14 bases remaining between them. CDR3 size: 17 residues. The germline V gene has CDR1 MNHNS and CDR2 SASEGT. The CDR3 here is CASSERRQFLAKNIQYF. The CDR3 DNA is TGTGCCAGCAGTGAAAGGAGACAGTTTTTAGCCAAAAACATTCAGTACTTC.

This sequence joins TRBV6-5 and TRBJ2-3; possibly TRBD2 for D (5 bases). CDR1 is MNHEY, CDR2 SVGAGI, per germline. The ends were cut back, 2 bases at V and 3 bases at J, with 15 bases in the middle. The CDR3 contains 16 residues. The CDR3 DNA is TGTGCCAGCAGTTACGCAGGAGGTTATCGGACAGATACGCAGTATTTT. As protein: CASSYAGGYRTDTQYF.

The chain couples TRBV7-6 to TRBJ2-3, with TRBD2 matching 10 bases. The CDR3 totals 15 residues. Per the germline V gene, CDR1 is SGHVS and CDR2 is FNYEAQ. Trimming took 5 bases from V and 5 from J; bases not matched to a gene: 7. The chain's CDR3 is CASSGSGGGGDTQYF. The DNA for the CDR3 is TGTGCCAGCAGCGGCAGCGGGGGGGGTGGAGATACGCAGTATTTT.

This clone showed up just once. CDR3 in amino acids: CASSPPDRGRSPLHF. DNA for the CDR3: TGTGCCAGTAGTCCACCGGACAGGGGGAGATCACCCCTCCACTTT. The chain has TRBV19 and TRBJ1-6, with TRBD1 identical over 10 bases. Germline lookup yields CDR1 LNHDA and CDR2 SQIVND (reference sequence). Trimming at V came to 5 bases and at J to 10 bases, leaving 8 bases not matched to a gene. The CDR3 has 15 amino acids.

V and J are TRBV4-3 and TRBJ1-4, with D possibly matching TRBD1 (5 bases). This CDR3 comprises 16 residues. CDR1 and CDR2 (germline): LGHNA, YSLEER. Trimming removed 0 bases from V and 6 bases from J, with 14 bases in between. The CDR3 region is CASSQEVAGTYEKLFF. CDR3 in DNA: TGCGCCAGCAGCCAAGAAGTGGCGGGGACCTATGAAAAACTGTTTTTT.

Only one count was recorded for this clone. This chain joins TRBV5-5 and TRBJ2-7, with 8 bases aligning to TRBD1. V lost 0 bases to trimming and J lost 4 bases; unmatched junction nucleotides: 3. The germline CDR1 and CDR2 sequences are SGHKS and YYEKEE (reference sequence). The CDR3 consists of 14 residues. The CDR3 nucleotides read TGTGCCAGCAGCTTGGGGACAGGGTGGTACGAGCAGTACTTC. Translating gives CASSLGTGWYEQYF. The full variable domain, rest sourced from reference TRBV5-5 and TRBJ2-7, is DAGVTQSPTHLIKTRGQQVTLRCSPISGHKSVSWYQQVLGQGPQFIFQYYEKEERGRGNFPDRFSARQFPNYSSELNVNALLLGDSALYLCASSLGTGWYEQYFGPGTRLTVT.

The chain carries TRBV28 and TRBJ1-5; 9 bases are a match to TRBD1. This CDR3 spans 18 amino acids. In germline, CDR1 is MDHEN, CDR2 SYDVKM. J gave up 0 bases and V 3 bases, and 9 bases lay outside the gene matches. The CDR3 sequence: CASSLYRDREYSNQPQHF. The DNA of the CDR3 is TGTGCCAGCAGTTTGTACCGGGACAGGGAATATAGCAATCAGCCCCAGCATTTT.

This clone was recorded only once. The rearrangement joins TRBV7-8 to TRBJ2-1; D not resolved. Germline CDR1 reads SGHVS; CDR2 reads FQNEAQ. The CDR3 extends over 13 amino acids. V was clipped by 4 bases and J by 6 bases, with 10 bases between them. As DNA, the CDR3 is TGTGCCAGCAGCTCCCGTGTAGCCAATGAGCAGTTCTTC. Residues: CASSSRVANEQFF.

In regard to this clone: The germline gene is not matched at one end of the junction; a read error may be the cause. J is TRBJ2-1 and V is TRBV15; 8 positions match TRBD2. CDR3 length: 15 residues. Per the germline V gene, CDR1 is LNHNV and CDR2 is YYDKDF (reference sequence). The CDR3 DNA follows: TGTGCCACCAGCCCTATTTCTGGCGGGGGGACCGGCGGGATCTTC. Protein product: CATSPISGGGTGGIF.

The rearrangement joins TRBV4-2 to TRBJ1-2, with a tentative D call TRBD1 (5 bases). The V gene's germline CDR1 is LGHNA and CDR2 YNFKEQ. CDR3 length: 12 residues. Trimming removed 2 bases at V and 6 bases at J, with 7 bases between. In nucleotides, the CDR3 is TGTGCCAGCAGCCAACGGGGGAATGGCTACACCTTC. Its protein product is CASSQRGNGYTF.

The table lists this clone with a few counts. The chain employs TRBV6-5 and TRBJ2-5, with D possibly being TRBD2 (5 bases). V was trimmed by 0 bases and J by 5 bases, leaving 10 bases between them. The CDR3 has 14 residues. From germline, CDR1 is MNHEY and CDR2 SVGAGI. The CDR3 reads CASSYSAGGETQYF. DNA of the CDR3: TGTGCCAGCAGTTACTCGGCCGGAGGCGAGACCCAGTACTTC.

This clone is a singleton in its sample. A junction boundary mismatches the germline segment, possibly from a read error. V is TRBV5-1 and J is TRBJ2-7; 7 bases agree with TRBD1. This CDR3 contains 16 residues. Germline CDR1 and CDR2: SGHRS and YFSETQ. CDR3 region: CACSSRTGDTSYEQYF. The CDR3 DNA follows: TGCGCCTGCAGCTCCCGCACAGGGGACACATCCTACGAGCAGTACTTC.

This sequence joins TRBV7-2 and TRBJ2-7, with 9 positions matching TRBD1. The trim removed 5 bases at V and 6 bases at J, leaving 11 bases unmatched. The CDR3 covers 15 residues. Looked up from germline, CDR1 is SGHTA and CDR2 is FQGNSA. In nucleotides, the CDR3 is TGTGCCAGCAGCCGCTCCGGACAGGGGTTATTCGAGCAGTACTTC. Translated, it gives CASSRSGQGLFEQYF.

V is TRBV4-3 and J is TRBJ1-4, with 8 bases fitting TRBD1. The CDR3 is 16 residues long. Trimming cost V 0 bases and J 5 bases; bases outside gene matches: 5. Germline V lookup: CDR1 LGHNA, CDR2 YSLEER. The CDR3 nucleotides are TGCGCCAGCAGCCAAGATCTCGGACAGGGCAATGAAAAACTGTTTTTT. Protein product: CASSQDLGQGNEKLFF.

The rearrangement links TRBV6-5 to TRBJ1-3; D unclear. V shed 7 bases and J shed 0 bases, with 13 bases lying between them. Germline assignment: CDR1 MNHEY and CDR2 SVGAGI. The CDR3 length is 15 residues. In DNA form, the CDR3 reads TGTGCCAGCACCTCAGGTAGTCGCTCTGGAAACACCATATATTTT. Translation: CASTSGSRSGNTIYF.

As to this clone: A junction end diverges from the germline sequence, so it may reflect a read error. The genes are TRBV4-3 and TRBJ1-2, with 7 bases matching TRBD1. Germline V lookup: CDR1 LGHNA, CDR2 YSLEER. The CDR3 totals 16 residues. The CDR3 region has the DNA TGCGCCCGCAGCCAAGACGACAGGGCCCTTAACTATGGCTACACCTTC. It is translated as CARSQDDRALNYGYTF.

The chain is built from TRBV30 and TRBJ1-1; no reliable D call. From germline, CDR1 is GTSNPN and CDR2 SVGIG (reference sequence). There are 13 residues in the CDR3. Trimming removed 1 base from V and 0 bases from J, with 6 bases in between. The CDR3 spells CAWSAQMNTEAFF. The CDR3 coding sequence is TGTGCCTGGAGTGCACAGATGAACACTGAAGCTTTCTTT. Together with reference TRBV30 and TRBJ1-1, the CDR3 gives the full variable domain: SQTIHQWPATLVQPVGSPLSLECTVEGTSNPNLYWYRQAAGRGLQLLFYSVGIGQISSEVPQNLSASRPQDRQFILSSKKLLLSDSGFYLCAWSAQMNTEAFFGQGTRLTVV.

The chain couples TRBV4-3 to TRBJ2-7; 8 bases align to TRBD1. Germline assignment: CDR1 LGHNA and CDR2 YSLEER. Unmatched junction bases numbered 2, after V lost 4 bases and J lost 3 bases. The CDR3 spans 13 residues. CDR3 sequence (DNA): TGCGCCAGCAGCCGGGACAGGAGCTACGAGCAGTACTTC. This gives the protein CASSRDRSYEQYF.

For this clone: A junction end diverges from the germline sequence, so it may reflect a read error. The chain is built from TRBV14 and TRBJ2-2; 8 bases align to TRBD1. CDR1 SGHDN and CDR2 FVKESK come from the germline V gene. CDR3 length: 15 amino acids. The CDR3 region has the DNA TGTGCCAGCAGCCCCAGGACAGGGAACGCCGGGGAGCTGTTTTTT. Translated: CASSPRTGNAGELFF. Full variable domain (rest looked up from reference TRBV14 and TRBJ2-2): EAGVTQFPSHSVIEKGQTVTLRCDPISGHDNLYWYRRVMGKEIKFLLHFVKESKQDESGMPNNRFLAERTGGTYSTLKVQPAELEDSGVYFCASSPRTGNAGELFFGEGSRLTVL.

The genes are TRBV5-1 and TRBJ2-2, with 14 bases lining up with TRBD2. V lost 3 bases, J lost 6 bases, and 4 bases stayed unmatched. Germline loops: CDR1 SGHRS, CDR2 YFSETQ. This CDR3 spans 16 amino acids. CDR3 bases: TGCGCCAGCAGCTCTCCGGGACTAGCGGGGGCCGGGGAGCTGTTTTTT. It codes for CASSSPGLAGAGELFF.

The J gene is TRBJ1-4, the V gene TRBV19; no clear D gene. The ends were cut back, 6 bases at V and 5 bases at J, with 13 bases in the middle. The CDR3 is 14 amino acids. CDR1 and CDR2 from the germline V gene are LNHDA and SQIVND (reference sequence). CDR3 sequence reads: CASSPGLLNEKLFF. CDR3 DNA: TGTGCCAGTAGCCCGGGTCTCTTGAATGAAAAACTGTTTTTT.

This clone was counted a single time. The rearrangement uses TRBV27 and TRBJ1-1, with a tentative D call TRBD1 (6 bases). Germline assignment: CDR1 MNHEY and CDR2 SMNVEV (reference sequence). CDR3 length: 15 residues. The V end lost 6 bases, the J end lost 0 bases, and 14 bases lay between the germline ends. The CDR3 protein is CASRRDTLMNTEAFF. CDR3 DNA: TGTGCCAGCAGACGGGACACCCTTATGAACACTGAAGCTTTCTTT.

The V gene is TRBV11-2, the J gene TRBJ1-6; TRBD1 agrees at 12 bases. Germline V CDR1 and CDR2: SGHAT, FQNNGV. The CDR3 length is 15 residues. Trimming at V came to 6 bases and at J to 8 bases, leaving 5 bases not matched to a gene. The CDR3 DNA follows: TGTGCCAGCAGAGAGGGACAGGGGGCTTATTCACCCCTCCACTTT. It translates to CASREGQGAYSPLHF.

The V call is TRBV29-1, the J call TRBJ2-1; 7 bases line up with TRBD1. Trimming took 7 bases from V and 2 from J; bases not matched to a gene: 5. CDR1 is SQVTM, CDR2 ANQGSEA, per germline. The CDR3 has 13 amino acids. For the CDR3, the DNA is TGCAGCGGACAGGGACAGCCCTACAATGAGCAGTTCTTC. Protein product: CSGQGQPYNEQFF.

The CDR3 bases are TGTGCCAGCAGGGTGGGACAGGGGCTCCGCGAGCAGTACTTC. The encoded protein is CASRVGQGLREQYF. The rearrangement links TRBV6-1 to TRBJ2-7; 10 bases agree with TRBD1. Germline V gives CDR1 MNHNS, CDR2 SASEGT. CDR3 size: 14 residues. The J segment lost 6 bases and the V segment lost 6 bases, leaving 8 bases of the junction unmatched.

This clone was recorded a few times. The V gene is TRBV27, the J gene TRBJ2-3; 7 positions match TRBD2. Germline V gives CDR1 MNHEY, CDR2 SMNVEV (reference sequence). The length of the CDR3 is 13 residues. After removal of 2 bases from V and 5 bases from J, the junction contained 1 base not matched to a gene. The CDR3 DNA reads TGTGCCAGCAGTTTACGGGAGGTAGATACGCAGTATTTT. Translating gives CASSLREVDTQYF.

V is TRBV4-1 and J is TRBJ2-5; 8 bases fit TRBD1. The CDR3 length is 15 residues. CDR1 and CDR2 (germline): MGHRA, YSYEKL. J gave up 7 bases and V 0 bases, and 7 bases lay outside the gene matches. CDR3 loop: CASSQEETGVLTQYF. The CDR3 DNA follows: TGCGCCAGCAGCCAAGAAGAGACAGGGGTCCTGACCCAGTACTTC.